The present TCR beta chain was sequenced within a study of Ad26.COV2.S vaccination and SARS-CoV-2 variants. Study conclusions and caveats: The breadth of spike-specific CD8+ and CD4+ T cell responses after vaccination was reportedly substantial. Across vaccine and placebo recipients, the breadth of non-spike TCRs was similar. People who got the vaccine had more spike-specific TCR breadth than people who got placebo.

Data came from immunoSEQ multiplex PCR; TCRdb stores just in-frame clones and leaves some out. The data contain 300,000 to 350,000 clones, around 88% of them singletons. V lost 1 base to trimming and J lost 0 bases, with 6 bases between them. The CDR3 covers 14 residues. Germline CDR1 is SEHNR and CDR2 is FQNEAQ (reference sequence). This clone has more than one count but fewer than ten. Its cognate antigen is unknown. The same CDR3 also results from other DNA sequences found in this sample. This sample's treatment: over 15 received Ad26.COV2.S at low or high dose, single or two shots; roughly five received placebo; per-sample allocation not given. The study sampled participants on day 63 after the first vaccine or placebo injection.

The receptor was isolated from a person between 18 and 59 years old who received the Ad26.COV2.S COVID-19 vaccine or a placebo. The sample in question was peripheral blood, obtained in a trial of Ad26.COV2.S vaccine versus placebo. This chain links TRBV7-9 with TRBJ1-1, with unresolved D. The CDR3 DNA sequence: TGTGCCAGCAGCTTAGGAGGGTTGAACACTGAAGCTTTCTTT. Residues: CASSLGGLNTEAFF.